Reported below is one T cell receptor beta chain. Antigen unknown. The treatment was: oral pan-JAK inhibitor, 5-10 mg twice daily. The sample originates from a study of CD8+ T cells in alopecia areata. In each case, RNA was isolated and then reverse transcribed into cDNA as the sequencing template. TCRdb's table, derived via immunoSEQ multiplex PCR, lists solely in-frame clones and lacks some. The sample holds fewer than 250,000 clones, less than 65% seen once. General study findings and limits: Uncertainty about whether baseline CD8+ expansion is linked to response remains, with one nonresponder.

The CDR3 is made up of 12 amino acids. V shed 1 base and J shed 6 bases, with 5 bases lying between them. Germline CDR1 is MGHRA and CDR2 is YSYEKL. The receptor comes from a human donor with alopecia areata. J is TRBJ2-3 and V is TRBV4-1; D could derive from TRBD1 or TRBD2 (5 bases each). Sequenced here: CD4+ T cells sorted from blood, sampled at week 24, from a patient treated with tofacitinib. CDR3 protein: CASSQGGDTQYF. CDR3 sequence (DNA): TGCGCCAGCAGCCAAGGGGGGGATACGCAGTATTTT.